This TCR beta chain was sequenced in a study of blood T cells in healthy people across ages. A second PCR, run for about 6 to 12 cycles, used a sample-barcoded 5' primer plus a J-beta primer mix. Via MiXCR, TCRdb re-called the 5' RACE reads, giving one row per CDR3 protein. The sample yields roughly 2 million distinct CDR3 sequences, 49% seen once. About 10 milliliters of peripheral blood were drawn from each donor into EDTA-treated tubes. With each sample, at least 5.5 micrograms of total RNA were extracted. The V gene's germline CDR1 is MNHNY and CDR2 SVGAGI (reference sequence). This CDR3 has 12 amino acids. Trimming took 5 bases from V and 10 from J; bases not matched to a gene: 5.

V usage is TRBV6-6 and J usage is TRBJ2-3; 8 bases match TRBD2. Specimen: blood. This clonotype was sampled from a woman between 40 and 50 years old in good health. The CDR3 coding sequence is TGTGCCAGCAGTCCGGGAGGGGAGGCGCAGTATTTT. Translating gives CASSPGGEAQYF.